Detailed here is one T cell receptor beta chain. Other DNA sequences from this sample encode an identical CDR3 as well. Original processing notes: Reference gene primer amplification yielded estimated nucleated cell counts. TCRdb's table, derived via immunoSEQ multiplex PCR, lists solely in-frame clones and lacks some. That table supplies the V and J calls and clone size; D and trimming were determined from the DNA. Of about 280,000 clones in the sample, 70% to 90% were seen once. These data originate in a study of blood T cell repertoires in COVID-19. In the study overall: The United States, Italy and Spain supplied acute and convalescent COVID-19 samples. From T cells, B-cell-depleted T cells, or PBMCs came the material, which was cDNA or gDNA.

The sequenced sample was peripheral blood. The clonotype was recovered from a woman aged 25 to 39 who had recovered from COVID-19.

The CDR3 DNA sequence: TGTGCCAGCAGCTTGGGGGGAGGATACGAGCAGTACTTC. As protein: CASSLGGGYEQYF. The chain recombines TRBV7-2 with TRBJ2-7, with a tentative D call TRBD2 (6 bases). V dropped 3 bases and J dropped 4 bases, with 10 bases sitting between them. CDR1 is SGHTA, CDR2 FQGNSA, per germline. This CDR3 is built from 13 residues.